A selection of T cell receptor beta chains follows, all from one sample in a study of beta chain features in type 1 diabetes. TCRdb's copy holds only in-frame clones and misses some; the assay was immunoSEQ multiplex PCR. The sample has under 400,000 clones, around an eighth seen once. Input material: naive CD4+ T cells from blood. These receptors were taken from a woman aged 18-29 years with type 1 diabetes. Each CDR3 is given with its conserved first and last residue. A D gene is named only where the DNA matches it firmly. The size field is filled for only some rows; it gives once, few, many or a size class.

cdr3_length: 11; j_call: TRBJ2-7; v_call: TRBV29-1; d_call: NA; clone_size: NA; cdr3_aa: CSVAGAYEQYF; cdr3_nt: TGCAGCGTTGCGGGGGCCTACGAGCAGTACTTC
cdr3_length: 13; j_call: TRBJ1-5; v_call: TRBV29-1; d_call: NA; clone_size: NA; cdr3_aa: CSVGAGSMEPQHF; cdr3_nt: TGCAGCGTTGGGGCGGGTTCCATGGAGCCCCAGCATTTT
cdr3_length: 14; j_call: TRBJ1-1; v_call: TRBV30; d_call: NA; clone_size: NA; cdr3_aa: CAWSRISGVAEAFF; cdr3_nt: TGTGCCTGGAGTCGGATTTCGGGGGTGGCTGAAGCTTTCTTT
cdr3_length: 13; j_call: TRBJ2-7; v_call: TRBV29-1; d_call: NA; clone_size: few; cdr3_aa: CSVGTGPSMGQYF; cdr3_nt: TGCAGCGTTGGAACAGGGCCGAGCATGGGGCAGTACTTC
cdr3_length: 15; j_call: TRBJ2-1; v_call: TRBV7-2; d_call: TRBD2; clone_size: NA; cdr3_aa: CASSLGVAGGYEQFF; cdr3_nt: TGTGCCAGCAGCTTAGGTGTAGCGGGAGGGTATGAGCAGTTCTTC
cdr3_length: 14; j_call: TRBJ2-2; v_call: TRBV2; d_call: NA; clone_size: NA; cdr3_aa: CASRATGYTGELFF; cdr3_nt: TGTGCCAGCAGGGCAACAGGGTACACCGGGGAGCTGTTTTTT
cdr3_length: 14; j_call: TRBJ2-1; v_call: TRBV9; d_call: TRBD1; clone_size: few; cdr3_aa: CASSPRTGGGEQFF; cdr3_nt: TGTGCCAGCAGCCCTAGGACAGGGGGAGGTGAGCAGTTCTTC
cdr3_length: 17; j_call: TRBJ2-2; v_call: TRBV30; d_call: TRBD2; clone_size: few; cdr3_aa: CAWTLPLAGGDTGELFF; cdr3_nt: TGTGCCTGGACCCTCCCACTAGCGGGAGGGGACACCGGGGAGCTGTTTTTT
cdr3_length: 14; j_call: TRBJ2-5; v_call: TRBV6-6; d_call: TRBD1; clone_size: NA; cdr3_aa: CASSYGTEQETQYF; cdr3_nt: TGTGCCAGCAGTTACGGGACAGAACAAGAGACCCAGTACTTC
cdr3_length: 15; j_call: TRBJ2-5; v_call: TRBV4-3; d_call: NA; clone_size: few; cdr3_aa: CASSQDHRRGETQYF; cdr3_nt: TGCGCCAGCAGCCAAGATCACCGCCGGGGAGAGACCCAGTACTTC
cdr3_length: 14; j_call: TRBJ2-1; v_call: TRBV10-3; d_call: TRBD2; clone_size: NA; cdr3_aa: CAIKLADLAEEQFF; cdr3_nt: TGTGCCATCAAACTAGCGGACCTGGCGGAAGAGCAGTTCTTC
cdr3_length: 16; j_call: TRBJ2-5; v_call: TRBV28; d_call: TRBD1; clone_size: few; cdr3_aa: CASSSAGQGLQETQYF; cdr3_nt: TGTGCCAGCAGTTCTGCGGGACAGGGGCTTCAAGAGACCCAGTACTTC
cdr3_length: 13; j_call: TRBJ2-5; v_call: TRBV7-2; d_call: NA; clone_size: NA; cdr3_aa: CASSLAFQETQYF; cdr3_nt: TGTGCCAGCAGCTTGGCCTTTCAAGAGACCCAGTACTTC
cdr3_length: 12; j_call: TRBJ2-5; v_call: TRBV10-3; d_call: NA; clone_size: NA; cdr3_aa: CAISDGQETQYF; cdr3_nt: TGTGCCATCAGTGACGGGCAAGAGACCCAGTACTTC
cdr3_length: 14; j_call: TRBJ2-7; v_call: TRBV18; d_call: NA; clone_size: NA; cdr3_aa: CASSRSGGGGEQYF; cdr3_nt: TGTGCCAGCTCCCGCTCAGGGGGAGGAGGCGAGCAGTACTTC
cdr3_length: 16; j_call: TRBJ1-1; v_call: TRBV10-3; d_call: NA; clone_size: NA; cdr3_aa: CAISGPKGEANTEAFF; cdr3_nt: TGTGCCATCAGTGGGCCAAAGGGAGAGGCGAACACTGAAGCTTTCTTT
cdr3_length: 18; j_call: TRBJ2-1; v_call: TRBV19; d_call: TRBD2; clone_size: few; cdr3_aa: CASSIHGTSGRGLNEQFF; cdr3_nt: TGTGCCAGTAGTATACACGGTACTAGCGGGAGGGGCCTCAATGAGCAGTTCTTC
cdr3_length: 16; j_call: TRBJ2-2; v_call: TRBV30; d_call: TRBD2; clone_size: NA; cdr3_aa: CAWSRGLAGVWGELFF; cdr3_nt: TGTGCCTGGAGTCGCGGACTAGCGGGAGTATGGGGGGAGCTGTTTTTT
cdr3_length: 15; j_call: TRBJ2-3; v_call: TRBV7-2; d_call: TRBD2; clone_size: NA; cdr3_aa: CASSLRLAGTDTQYF; cdr3_nt: TGTGCCAGCAGCTTGCGTCTAGCGGGAACAGATACGCAGTATTTT
cdr3_length: 13; j_call: TRBJ2-7; v_call: TRBV5-4; d_call: TRBD1; clone_size: NA; cdr3_aa: CASSVTGGYEQYF; cdr3_nt: TGTGCCAGCAGCGTAACAGGGGGCTACGAGCAGTACTTC
cdr3_length: 15; j_call: TRBJ2-7; v_call: TRBV19; d_call: NA; clone_size: NA; cdr3_aa: CASSALEGGRYEQYF; cdr3_nt: TGTGCCAGTAGTGCCCTGGAGGGAGGCAGGTACGAGCAGTACTTC
cdr3_length: 12; j_call: TRBJ1-1; v_call: TRBV28; d_call: TRBD1; clone_size: NA; cdr3_aa: CAHRKTGSEAFF; cdr3_nt: TGTGCGCACCGTAAGACAGGGTCTGAAGCTTTCTTT
cdr3_length: 14; j_call: TRBJ1-2; v_call: TRBV6-5; d_call: TRBD1; clone_size: few; cdr3_aa: CASSPQTGLGGYTF; cdr3_nt: TGTGCCAGCAGCCCCCAGACAGGGCTGGGGGGCTACACCTTC
cdr3_length: 14; j_call: TRBJ1-2; v_call: TRBV5-6; d_call: NA; clone_size: few; cdr3_aa: CASRSVHATLGYTF; cdr3_nt: TGTGCCAGCAGATCGGTACACGCGACACTTGGCTACACCTTC
cdr3_length: 15; j_call: TRBJ2-2; v_call: TRBV30; d_call: TRBD2; clone_size: few; cdr3_aa: CAWITSGRNTGELFF; cdr3_nt: TGTGCCTGGATAACTAGCGGAAGGAACACCGGGGAGCTGTTTTTT
cdr3_length: 18; j_call: TRBJ2-4; v_call: TRBV7-9; d_call: NA; clone_size: NA; cdr3_aa: CASSLAGVDTLAKNIQYF; cdr3_nt: TGTGCCAGCAGCTTAGCAGGGGTCGATACTCTAGCCAAAAACATTCAGTACTTC
cdr3_length: 13; j_call: TRBJ1-4; v_call: TRBV15; d_call: NA; clone_size: NA; cdr3_aa: CATTRDTPEKLFF; cdr3_nt: TGTGCCACCACTCGGGACACACCTGAAAAACTGTTTTTT
cdr3_length: 15; j_call: TRBJ2-5; v_call: TRBV5-1; d_call: TRBD1; clone_size: few; cdr3_aa: CASSVGTGGLETQYF; cdr3_nt: TGCGCCAGCAGCGTCGGGACAGGCGGACTGGAGACCCAGTACTTC
cdr3_length: 15; j_call: TRBJ2-5; v_call: TRBV7-2; d_call: TRBD1; clone_size: NA; cdr3_aa: CASSSPSGTEPAQYF; cdr3_nt: TGTGCCAGCAGCTCACCTTCCGGGACAGAACCTGCCCAGTACTTC
cdr3_length: 14; j_call: TRBJ2-3; v_call: TRBV9; d_call: NA; clone_size: few; cdr3_aa: CASSVGGDGDTQYF; cdr3_nt: TGTGCCAGCAGCGTAGGCGGGGATGGAGATACGCAGTATTTT
cdr3_length: 15; j_call: TRBJ1-5; v_call: TRBV27; d_call: TRBD1; clone_size: few; cdr3_aa: CASRPGGGQNQPQHF; cdr3_nt: TGTGCCAGCAGACCGGGTGGGGGACAGAATCAGCCCCAGCATTTT
cdr3_length: 15; j_call: TRBJ2-2; v_call: TRBV6-6; d_call: TRBD1; clone_size: NA; cdr3_aa: CASSKGQGNTGELFF; cdr3_nt: TGTGCCAGCAGCAAGGGACAGGGGAACACCGGGGAGCTGTTTTTT
cdr3_length: 13; j_call: TRBJ1-4; v_call: TRBV7-2; d_call: TRBD1; clone_size: NA; cdr3_aa: CASSQDRDEKLFF; cdr3_nt: TGTGCCAGCAGCCAGGACAGGGACGAAAAACTGTTTTTT
cdr3_length: 15; j_call: TRBJ2-2; v_call: TRBV11-2; d_call: TRBD2; clone_size: NA; cdr3_aa: CASSSLRGGTGELFF; cdr3_nt: TGTGCCAGCAGCTCCCTCCGGGGGGGCACCGGGGAGCTGTTTTTT
cdr3_length: 17; j_call: TRBJ2-3; v_call: TRBV9; d_call: TRBD2; clone_size: NA; cdr3_aa: CASSVGSSGVNTDTQYF; cdr3_nt: TGTGCCAGCAGCGTAGGTTCTAGCGGAGTGAACACAGATACGCAGTATTTT
cdr3_length: 15; j_call: TRBJ1-5; v_call: TRBV18; d_call: NA; clone_size: few; cdr3_aa: CASSPRQNEGQPQHF; cdr3_nt: TGTGCCAGCTCACCCAGACAGAACGAAGGTCAGCCCCAGCATTTT
cdr3_length: 14; j_call: TRBJ2-7; v_call: TRBV6-5; d_call: TRBD2; clone_size: NA; cdr3_aa: CASSYSAPGGEQYF; cdr3_nt: TGTGCCAGCAGTTACTCGGCCCCGGGAGGCGAGCAGTACTTC
cdr3_length: 11; j_call: TRBJ1-5; v_call: TRBV30; d_call: NA; clone_size: NA; cdr3_aa: CAWSIGGPQHF; cdr3_nt: TGTGCCTGGAGCATTGGAGGGCCCCAGCATTTT
cdr3_length: 16; j_call: TRBJ2-5; v_call: TRBV7-2; d_call: TRBD1; clone_size: NA; cdr3_aa: CASSSGQGWSSETQYF; cdr3_nt: TGTGCCAGCAGCTCGGGACAGGGCTGGAGCTCGGAGACCCAGTACTTC
cdr3_length: 15; j_call: TRBJ2-1; v_call: TRBV6-1; d_call: TRBD2; clone_size: few; cdr3_aa: CASRGGYGAGDEQFF; cdr3_nt: TGTGCCAGCAGGGGAGGGTATGGGGCTGGGGATGAGCAGTTCTTC
cdr3_length: 14; j_call: TRBJ2-2; v_call: TRBV10-3; d_call: TRBD1; clone_size: NA; cdr3_aa: CAISVAGDSVELFF; cdr3_nt: TGTGCCATCAGTGTCGCAGGGGACAGTGTGGAGCTGTTTTTT
cdr3_length: 12; j_call: TRBJ1-2; v_call: TRBV19; d_call: NA; clone_size: few; cdr3_aa: CASLVQGYGYTF; cdr3_nt: TGTGCCAGCCTGGTTCAGGGCTATGGCTACACCTTC
cdr3_length: 16; j_call: TRBJ2-6; v_call: TRBV21-1; d_call: NA; clone_size: NA; cdr3_aa: CASSKENGTRANVLTF; cdr3_nt: TGTGCCAGCAGCAAAGAAAATGGGACTAGGGCCAACGTCCTGACTTTC
cdr3_length: 14; j_call: TRBJ2-1; v_call: TRBV7-3; d_call: TRBD2; clone_size: NA; cdr3_aa: CASSPGGRYNEQFF; cdr3_nt: TGTGCCAGCAGCCCTGGCGGGAGGTACAATGAGCAGTTCTTC
cdr3_length: 12; j_call: TRBJ2-7; v_call: TRBV28; d_call: TRBD2; clone_size: few; cdr3_aa: CASREEAYEQYF; cdr3_nt: TGTGCCAGCCGGGAGGAGGCCTACGAGCAGTACTTC
cdr3_length: 15; j_call: TRBJ2-7; v_call: TRBV4-3; d_call: NA; clone_size: NA; cdr3_aa: CASSLRTPGSYEQYF; cdr3_nt: TGCGCCAGCAGCCTCCGGACTCCTGGGTCCTACGAGCAGTACTTC